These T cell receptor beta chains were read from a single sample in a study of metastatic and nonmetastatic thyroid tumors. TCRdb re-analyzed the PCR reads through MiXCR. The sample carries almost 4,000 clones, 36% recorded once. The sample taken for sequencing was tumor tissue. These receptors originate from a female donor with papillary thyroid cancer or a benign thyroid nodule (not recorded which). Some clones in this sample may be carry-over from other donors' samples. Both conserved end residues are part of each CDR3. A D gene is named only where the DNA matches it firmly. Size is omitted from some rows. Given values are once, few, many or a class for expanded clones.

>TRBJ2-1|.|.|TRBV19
CASNLGPSADEQFF
TGTGCCAGTAATTTAGGCCCCAGTGCGGATGAGCAGTTCTTC
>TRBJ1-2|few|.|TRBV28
CAIGFGGTGYGYTF
TGTGCCATCGGATTCGGGGGCACGGGCTATGGCTACACCTTC
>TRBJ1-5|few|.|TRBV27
CASSPEWVGFSNQPQHF
TGTGCCAGCAGTCCCGAATGGGTCGGGTTTAGCAATCAGCCCCAGCATTTT
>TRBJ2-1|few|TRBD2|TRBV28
CASSLRREGQFF
TGTGCCAGCAGTTTGAGGCGGGAGGGCCAGTTCTTC
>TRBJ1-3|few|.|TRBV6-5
CASSLATPASSGNTIYF
TGTGCCAGCAGTTTGGCGACACCGGCAAGTTCTGGAAACACCATATATTTT
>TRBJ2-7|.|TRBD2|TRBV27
CASKLSGTSGRANGEQYF
TGTGCCAGCAAACTGAGCGGGACTAGCGGGAGGGCTAATGGCGAGCAGTACTTC
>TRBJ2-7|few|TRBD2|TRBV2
CASSESGGRAQQYF
TGTGCCAGCAGTGAATCAGGCGGGAGGGCCCAGCAGTACTTC
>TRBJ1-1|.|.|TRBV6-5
CASSSAHGAATNTEAFF
TGTGCCAGCAGTTCCGCCCACGGGGCAGCAACGAACACTGAAGCTTTCTTT
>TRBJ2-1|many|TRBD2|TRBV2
CASSVEREESSYNEQFF
TGTGCCAGCAGTGTAGAGCGGGAGGAAAGCTCCTACAATGAGCAGTTCTTC
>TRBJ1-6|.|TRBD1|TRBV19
CASTPTGGRNSPLHF
TGTGCCAGTACCCCGACAGGGGGCAGAAATTCACCCCTCCACTTT
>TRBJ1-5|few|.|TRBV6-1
CASSGIYSNQPQHF
TGTGCCAGCAGTGGGATCTATAGCAATCAGCCCCAGCATTTT
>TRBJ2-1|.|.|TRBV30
CAWSPWWLRRRNEQFF
TGTGCCTGGAGTCCTTGGTGGCTCAGAAGAAGGAATGAGCAGTTCTTC
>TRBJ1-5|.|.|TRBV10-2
CASSEVVQPQHF
TGCGCCAGCAGTGAAGTGGTACAGCCCCAGCATTTT
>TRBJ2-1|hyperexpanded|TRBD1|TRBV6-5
CASSFPTDRAGHEQFF
TGTGCCAGCAGTTTCCCGACGGACAGGGCAGGCCATGAGCAGTTCTTC
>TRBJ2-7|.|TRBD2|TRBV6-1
CASGSGSAYEQYF
TGTGCCAGCGGTAGCGGGAGTGCATACGAGCAGTACTTC
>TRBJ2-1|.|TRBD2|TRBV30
CAWSRRGRGSNNEQFF
TGTGCCTGGAGCAGGCGCGGGAGGGGTTCTAACAATGAGCAGTTCTTC
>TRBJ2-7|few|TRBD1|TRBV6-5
CASSYSRGREQYF
TGTGCCAGCAGTTACTCCAGGGGGCGAGAGCAGTACTTC
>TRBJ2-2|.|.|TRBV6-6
CASSYSAKTGELFF
TGTGCCAGCAGTTACTCGGCCAAGACCGGGGAGCTGTTTTTT
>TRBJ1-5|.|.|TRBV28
CASSLLRQLSNQPHHF
TGTGCCAGCAGTTTATTACGGCAGCTTAGCAATCAGCCCCATCATTTT
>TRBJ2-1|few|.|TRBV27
CASSLWMGGADNEQFF
TGTGCCAGCAGTTTATGGATGGGGGGCGCAGACAATGAGCAGTTCTTC
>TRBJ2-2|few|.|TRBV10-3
CAIKGRSNTGELFF
TGTGCCATCAAGGGCAGGTCGAACACCGGGGAGCTGTTTTTT
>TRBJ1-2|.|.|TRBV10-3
CAISEPNSRVGGYTF
TGTGCCATCAGTGAGCCTAACTCACGAGTTGGTGGCTACACCTTC
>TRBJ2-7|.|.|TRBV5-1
CASSKDFPTRGGGAYEQYF
TGCGCCAGCAGCAAGGACTTTCCGACGCGGGGCGGAGGGGCCTACGAGCAGTACTTC
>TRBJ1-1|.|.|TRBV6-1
CASSEDPGTLPEAFF
TGTGCCAGCAGTGAAGACCCAGGGACCCTTCCTGAAGCTTTCTTT
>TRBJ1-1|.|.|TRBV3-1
CASSQEKEAFF
TGTGCCAGCAGCCAAGAGAAGGAGGCTTTCTTT
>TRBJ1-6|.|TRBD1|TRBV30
CAWTLGTGGIFDSPLHF
TGTGCCTGGACCCTAGGGACAGGGGGCATCTTTGATTCACCCCTCCACTTT
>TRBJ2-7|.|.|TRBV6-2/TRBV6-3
CASSSEQQYF
TGTGCCAGCAGTTCCGAACAGCAGTACTTC
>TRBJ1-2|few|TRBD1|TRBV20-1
CSAKGAGGYTF
TGCAGTGCTAAGGGGGCCGGTGGCTACACCTTC
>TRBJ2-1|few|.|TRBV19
CASKQKEGYSEQFF
TGTGCCAGTAAACAAAAGGAGGGTTACAGTGAGCAGTTCTTC
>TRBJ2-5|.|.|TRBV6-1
CASSEGGKETQYF
TGTGCCAGCAGTGAAGGGGGGAAAGAGACCCAGTACTTC
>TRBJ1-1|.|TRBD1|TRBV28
CASSFQTGGGTEAFF
TGTGCCAGCAGTTTTCAAACAGGGGGAGGTACTGAAGCTTTCTTT
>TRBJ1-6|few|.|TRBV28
CASSLYLSYNSPLHF
TGTGCCAGCAGTTTGTATCTCTCCTATAATTCACCCCTCCACTTT
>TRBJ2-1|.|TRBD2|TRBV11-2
CASSLRPGTSGGFNEQFF
TGTGCCAGCAGCTTGAGGCCAGGGACTAGCGGGGGATTCAATGAGCAGTTCTTC
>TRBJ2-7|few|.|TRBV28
CASKTGRGSYEQYF
TGTGCCAGCAAAACGGGTCGGGGTTCCTACGAGCAGTACTTC
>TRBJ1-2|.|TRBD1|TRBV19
CASSPMDRGYGYTF
TGTGCCAGTAGTCCGATGGACAGGGGCTATGGCTACACCTTC
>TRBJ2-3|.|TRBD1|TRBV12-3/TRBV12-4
CASSSTQGFDRGDTQYF
TGTGCCAGCAGTTCAACACAGGGGTTCGACCGAGGGGATACGCAGTATTTT
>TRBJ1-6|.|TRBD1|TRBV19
CASSSSRDSYNSPLHF
TGTGCCAGTTCCTCCAGCCGGGACAGTTATAATTCACCCCTCCACTTT
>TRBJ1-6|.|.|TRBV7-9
CASSSARDGAPLHF
TGTGCCAGCAGCTCCGCCAGGGACGGGGCACCCCTCCACTTT
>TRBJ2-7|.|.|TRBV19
CASSIGRSYEQYF
TGTGCCAGTAGTATTGGGAGGTCCTACGAGCAGTACTTC
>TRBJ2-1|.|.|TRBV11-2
CASSPSLGGRISYNEQFF
TGTGCCAGCAGCCCCAGTCTAGGGGGGAGGATTTCCTACAATGAGCAGTTCTTC
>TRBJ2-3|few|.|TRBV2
CASSEALRGSDTQYF
TGTGCCAGCAGTGAAGCGCTGAGGGGGTCAGATACGCAGTATTTT
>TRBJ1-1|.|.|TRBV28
CASSSFTEAFF
TGTGCCAGCAGTTCCTTCACTGAAGCTTTCTTT
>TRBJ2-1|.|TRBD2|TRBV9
CASSVSGTSTDEQFF
TGTGCCAGCAGCGTTTCCGGGACTAGCACGGATGAGCAGTTCTTC
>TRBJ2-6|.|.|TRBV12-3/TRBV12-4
CASSPTGTWGAGANVLTF
TGTGCCAGCAGCCCTACCGGGACATGGGGCGCTGGGGCCAACGTCCTGACTTTC
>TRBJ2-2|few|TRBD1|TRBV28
CASRQRTGQSNTGELFF
TGTGCCAGCAGACAAAGGACAGGGCAGTCGAACACCGGGGAGCTGTTTTTT
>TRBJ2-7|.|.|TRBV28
CASNIGRLAEQYF
TGTGCCAGCAATATCGGCAGGCTCGCCGAGCAGTACTTC
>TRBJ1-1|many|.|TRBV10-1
CASSDSGYAEAFF
TGCGCCAGCAGTGATTCGGGGTACGCTGAAGCTTTCTTC
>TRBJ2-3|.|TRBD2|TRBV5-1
CASSSGTSGKRVTDTQYF
TGCGCCAGCAGCTCCGGGACTAGCGGCAAAAGAGTCACAGATACGCAGTATTTT
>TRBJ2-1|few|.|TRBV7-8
CASSRLNNEQFF
TGTGCCAGCAGCCGGCTAAACAATGAGCAGTTCTTC
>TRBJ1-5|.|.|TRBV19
CASRGERVNQPQHF
TGTGCCAGTAGAGGGGAGAGGGTCAATCAGCCCCAGCATTTT